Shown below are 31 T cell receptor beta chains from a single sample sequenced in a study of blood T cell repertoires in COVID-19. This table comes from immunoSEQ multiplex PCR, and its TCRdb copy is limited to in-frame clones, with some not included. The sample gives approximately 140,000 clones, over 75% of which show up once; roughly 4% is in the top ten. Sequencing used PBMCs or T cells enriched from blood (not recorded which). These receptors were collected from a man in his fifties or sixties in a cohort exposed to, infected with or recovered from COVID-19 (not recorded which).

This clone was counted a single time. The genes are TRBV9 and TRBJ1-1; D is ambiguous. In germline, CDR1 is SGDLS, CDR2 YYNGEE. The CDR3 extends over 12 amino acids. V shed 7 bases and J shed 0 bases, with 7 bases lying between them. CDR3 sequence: CASGNLNTEAFF. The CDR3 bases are TGTGCCAGCGGTAACTTGAACACTGAAGCTTTCTTT.

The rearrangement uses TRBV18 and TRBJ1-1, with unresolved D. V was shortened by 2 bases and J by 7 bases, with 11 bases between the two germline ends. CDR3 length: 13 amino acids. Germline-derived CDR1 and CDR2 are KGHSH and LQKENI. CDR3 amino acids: CASSPTPQFEAFF. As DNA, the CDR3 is TGTGCCAGCTCACCAACCCCGCAGTTTGAAGCTTTCTTT. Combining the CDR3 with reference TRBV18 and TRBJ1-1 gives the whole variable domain NAGVMQNPRHLVRRRGQEARLRCSPMKGHSHVYWYRQLPEEGLKFMVYLQKENIIDESGMPKERFSAEFPKEGPSILRIQQVVRGDSAAYFCASSPTPQFEAFFGQGTRLTVV.

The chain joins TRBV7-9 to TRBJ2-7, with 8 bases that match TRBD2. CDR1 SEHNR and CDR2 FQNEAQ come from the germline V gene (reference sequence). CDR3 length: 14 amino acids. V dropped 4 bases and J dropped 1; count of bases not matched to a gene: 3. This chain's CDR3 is CASSSPGGSYEQYF. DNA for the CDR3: TGTGCCAGCAGCTCCCCGGGGGGGTCCTACGAGCAGTACTTC. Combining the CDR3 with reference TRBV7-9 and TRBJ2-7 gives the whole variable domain DTGVSQNPRHKITKRGQNVTFRCDPISEHNRLYWYRQTLGQGPEFLTYFQNEAQLEKSRLLSDRFSAERPKGSFSTLEIQRTEQGDSAMYLCASSSPGGSYEQYFGPGTRLTVT.

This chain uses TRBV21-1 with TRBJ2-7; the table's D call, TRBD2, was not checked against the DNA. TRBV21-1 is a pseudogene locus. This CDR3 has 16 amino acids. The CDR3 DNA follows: TGTGCCAGCAGCCCAGGGACTAGCGGGACCTCCTACGAGCAGTACTTC. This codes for CASSPGTSGTSYEQYF.

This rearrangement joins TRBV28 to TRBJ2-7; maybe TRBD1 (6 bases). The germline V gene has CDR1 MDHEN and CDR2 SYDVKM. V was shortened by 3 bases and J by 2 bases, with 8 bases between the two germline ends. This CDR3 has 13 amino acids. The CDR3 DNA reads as TGTGCCAGCAGTTTTGGGGGCCCCTACGAGCAGTACTTC. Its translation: CASSFGGPYEQYF.

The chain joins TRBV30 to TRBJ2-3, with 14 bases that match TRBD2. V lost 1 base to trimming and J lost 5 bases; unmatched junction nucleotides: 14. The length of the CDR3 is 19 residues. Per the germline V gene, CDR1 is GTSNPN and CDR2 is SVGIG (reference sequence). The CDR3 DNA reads TGTGCCTGGAGTGGAGGGACTAGCGGGAGAGAACTTTTTGTAGATACGCAGTATTTT. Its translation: CAWSGGTSGRELFVDTQYF.

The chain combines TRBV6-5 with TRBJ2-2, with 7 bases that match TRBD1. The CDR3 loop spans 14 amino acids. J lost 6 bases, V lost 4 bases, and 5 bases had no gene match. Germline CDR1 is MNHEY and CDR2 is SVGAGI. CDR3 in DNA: TGTGCCAGCAGTTCAGACAGGGACCCCGGGGAGCTGTTTTTT. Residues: CASSSDRDPGELFF.

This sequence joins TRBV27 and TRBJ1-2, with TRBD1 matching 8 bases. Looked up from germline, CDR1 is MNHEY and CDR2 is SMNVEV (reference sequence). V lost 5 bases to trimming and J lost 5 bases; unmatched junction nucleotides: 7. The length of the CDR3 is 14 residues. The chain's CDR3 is CASSRQGSWYGYTF. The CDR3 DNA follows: TGTGCCAGCAGTAGACAGGGGTCCTGGTATGGCTACACCTTC.

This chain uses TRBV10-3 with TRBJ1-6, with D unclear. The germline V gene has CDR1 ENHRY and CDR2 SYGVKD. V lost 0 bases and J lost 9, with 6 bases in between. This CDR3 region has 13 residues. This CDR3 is CAISESKASPLHF. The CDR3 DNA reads TGTGCCATCAGTGAGTCGAAAGCTTCACCCCTCCACTTT.

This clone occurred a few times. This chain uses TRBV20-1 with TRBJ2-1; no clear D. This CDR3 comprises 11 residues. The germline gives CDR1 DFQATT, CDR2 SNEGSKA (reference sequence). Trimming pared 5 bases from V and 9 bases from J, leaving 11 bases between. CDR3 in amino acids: CSARPLTEQFF. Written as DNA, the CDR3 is TGCAGTGCTCGTCCGCTAACTGAGCAGTTCTTC.

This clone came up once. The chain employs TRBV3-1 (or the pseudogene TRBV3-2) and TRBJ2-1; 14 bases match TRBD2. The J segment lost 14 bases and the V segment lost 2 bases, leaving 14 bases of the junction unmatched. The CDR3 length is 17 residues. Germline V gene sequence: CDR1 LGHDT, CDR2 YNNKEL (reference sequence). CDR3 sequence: CASSQLPGTSGSFGEFF. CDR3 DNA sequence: TGTGCCAGCAGCCAACTCCCCGGGACTAGCGGGAGTTTTGGGGAGTTCTTC.

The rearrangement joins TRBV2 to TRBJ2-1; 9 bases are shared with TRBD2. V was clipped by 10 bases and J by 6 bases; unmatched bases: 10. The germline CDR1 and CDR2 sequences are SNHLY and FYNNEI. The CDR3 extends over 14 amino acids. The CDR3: CATRGLAGRNEQFF. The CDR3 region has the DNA TGTGCCACCAGGGGCCTAGCGGGACGCAATGAGCAGTTCTTC.

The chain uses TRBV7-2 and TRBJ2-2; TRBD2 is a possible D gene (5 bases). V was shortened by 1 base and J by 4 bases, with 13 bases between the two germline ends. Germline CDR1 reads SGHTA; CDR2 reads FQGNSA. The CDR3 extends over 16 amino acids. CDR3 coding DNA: TGTGCCAGCAGCTTAGATGGAGGCACATTCACCGGGGAGCTGTTTTTT. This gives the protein CASSLDGGTFTGELFF.

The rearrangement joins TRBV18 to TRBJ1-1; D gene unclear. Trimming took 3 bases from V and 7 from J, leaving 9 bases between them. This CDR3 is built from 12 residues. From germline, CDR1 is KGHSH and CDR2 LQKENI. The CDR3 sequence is CASSPLRGEAFF. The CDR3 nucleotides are TGTGCCAGCTCACCGTTACGAGGTGAAGCTTTCTTT.

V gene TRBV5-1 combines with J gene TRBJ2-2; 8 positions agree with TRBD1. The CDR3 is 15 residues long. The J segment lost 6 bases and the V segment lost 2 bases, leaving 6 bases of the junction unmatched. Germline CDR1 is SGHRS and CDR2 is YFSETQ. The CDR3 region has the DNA TGCGCCAGCAGCTTAGGGACAGGCGACGCCGGGGAGCTGTTTTTT. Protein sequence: CASSLGTGDAGELFF. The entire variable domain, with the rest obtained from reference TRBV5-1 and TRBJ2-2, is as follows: KAGVTQTPRYLIKTRGQQVTLSCSPISGHRSVSWYQQTPGQGLQFLFEYFSETQRNKGNFPGRFSGRQFSNSRSEMNVSTLELGDSALYLCASSLGTGDAGELFFGEGSRLTVL.

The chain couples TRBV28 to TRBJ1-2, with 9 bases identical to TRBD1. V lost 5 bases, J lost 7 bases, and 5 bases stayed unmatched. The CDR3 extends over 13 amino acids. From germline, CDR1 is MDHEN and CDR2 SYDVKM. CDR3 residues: CASSQQGAGGYTF. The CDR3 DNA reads TGTGCCAGCAGTCAACAGGGGGCGGGTGGCTACACCTTC.

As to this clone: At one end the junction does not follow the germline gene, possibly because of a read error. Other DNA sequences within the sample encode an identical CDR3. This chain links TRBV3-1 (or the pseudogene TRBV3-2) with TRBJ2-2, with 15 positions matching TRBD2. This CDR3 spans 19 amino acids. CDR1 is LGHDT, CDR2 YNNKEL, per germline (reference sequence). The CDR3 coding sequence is TGTGCCAGCAGTGATCCGGGACTAGCGGGGGGAACCAACACCGGGGAGCTATTTTTT. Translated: CASSDPGLAGGTNTGELFF.

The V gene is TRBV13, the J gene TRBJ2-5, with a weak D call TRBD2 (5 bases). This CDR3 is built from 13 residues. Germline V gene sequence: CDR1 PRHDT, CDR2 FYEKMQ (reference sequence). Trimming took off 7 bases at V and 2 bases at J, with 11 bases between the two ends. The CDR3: CASTPSRQETQYF. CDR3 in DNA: TGTGCCAGCACCCCTAGCAGGCAAGAGACCCAGTACTTC.

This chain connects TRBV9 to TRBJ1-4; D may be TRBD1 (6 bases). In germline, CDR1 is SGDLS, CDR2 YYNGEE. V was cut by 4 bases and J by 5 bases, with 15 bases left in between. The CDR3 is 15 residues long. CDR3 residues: CASSRSTGHNEKLFF. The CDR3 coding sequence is TGTGCCAGCAGCCGATCGACAGGTCACAATGAAAAACTGTTTTTT. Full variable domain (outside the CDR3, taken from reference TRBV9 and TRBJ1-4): DSGVTQTPKHLITATGQRVTLRCSPRSGDLSVYWYQQSLDQGLQFLIQYYNGEERAKGNILERFSAQQFPDLHSELNLSSLELGDSALYFCASSRSTGHNEKLFFGSGTQLSVL.

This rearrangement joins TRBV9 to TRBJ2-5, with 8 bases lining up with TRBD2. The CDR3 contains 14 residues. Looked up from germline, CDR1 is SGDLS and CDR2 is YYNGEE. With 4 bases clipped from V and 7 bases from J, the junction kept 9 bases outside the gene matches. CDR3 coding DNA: TGTGCCAGCAGCCCCAGTAGCGGGAAAGGGACCCAGTACTTC. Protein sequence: CASSPSSGKGTQYF.

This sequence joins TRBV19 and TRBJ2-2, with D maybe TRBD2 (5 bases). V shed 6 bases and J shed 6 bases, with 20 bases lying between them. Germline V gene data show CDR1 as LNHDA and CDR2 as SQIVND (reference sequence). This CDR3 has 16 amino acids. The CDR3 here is CASSLDPPGIAGELFF. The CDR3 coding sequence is TGTGCCAGTAGCCTAGACCCACCCGGGATCGCCGGGGAGCTGTTTTTT.

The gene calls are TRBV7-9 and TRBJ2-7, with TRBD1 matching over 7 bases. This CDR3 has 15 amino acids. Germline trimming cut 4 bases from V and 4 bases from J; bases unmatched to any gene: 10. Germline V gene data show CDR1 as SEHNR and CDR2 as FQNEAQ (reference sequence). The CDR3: CASSSNTQGVYEQYF. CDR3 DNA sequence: TGTGCCAGCAGCTCCAATACCCAGGGGGTTTACGAGCAGTACTTC.

This chain's CDR3 is CASSLLGLAGDTQYF. In DNA, the CDR3 is TGTGCCAGCAGCCTACTGGGACTAGCAGGGGATACGCAGTATTTT. The chain carries TRBV27 and TRBJ2-3, with 9 bases aligning to TRBD2. J was trimmed by 6 bases and V by 6 bases; bases with no gene match: 10. This CDR3 spans 15 amino acids. CDR1 is MNHEY, CDR2 SMNVEV, per germline (reference sequence).

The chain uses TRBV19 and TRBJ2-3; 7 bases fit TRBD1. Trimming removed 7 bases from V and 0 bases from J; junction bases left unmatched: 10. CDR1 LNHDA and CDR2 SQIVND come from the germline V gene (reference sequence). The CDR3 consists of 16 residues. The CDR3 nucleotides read TGTGCCAGTACCCCTCCAGGGGGATATAGCACAGATACGCAGTATTTT. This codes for CASTPPGGYSTDTQYF.

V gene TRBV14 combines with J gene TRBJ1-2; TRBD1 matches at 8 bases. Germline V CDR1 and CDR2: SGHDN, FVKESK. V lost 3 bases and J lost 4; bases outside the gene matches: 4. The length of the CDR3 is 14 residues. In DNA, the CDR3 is TGTGCCAGCAGCCAGCCCGGACAGGGCTATGGCTACACCTTC. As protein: CASSQPGQGYGYTF.

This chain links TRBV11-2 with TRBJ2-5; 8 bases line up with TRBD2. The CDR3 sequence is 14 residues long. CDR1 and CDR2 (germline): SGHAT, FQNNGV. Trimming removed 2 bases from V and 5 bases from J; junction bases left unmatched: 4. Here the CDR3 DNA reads TGTGCCAGCAGCTTACGCTCGGGAGGGGAGACCCAGTACTTC. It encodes CASSLRSGGETQYF.

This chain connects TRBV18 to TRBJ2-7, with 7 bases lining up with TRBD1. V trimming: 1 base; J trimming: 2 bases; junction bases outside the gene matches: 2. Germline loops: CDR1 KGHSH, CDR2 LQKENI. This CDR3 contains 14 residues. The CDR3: CASSPRDSAYEQYF. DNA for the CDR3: TGTGCCAGCTCACCACGGGACAGCGCCTACGAGCAGTACTTC.

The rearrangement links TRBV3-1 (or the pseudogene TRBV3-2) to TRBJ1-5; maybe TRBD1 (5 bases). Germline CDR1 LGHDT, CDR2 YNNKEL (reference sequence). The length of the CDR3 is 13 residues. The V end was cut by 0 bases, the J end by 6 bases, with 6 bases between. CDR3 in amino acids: CASSQDRGQPQHF. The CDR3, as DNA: TGTGCCAGCAGCCAAGATAGGGGTCAGCCCCAGCATTTT.

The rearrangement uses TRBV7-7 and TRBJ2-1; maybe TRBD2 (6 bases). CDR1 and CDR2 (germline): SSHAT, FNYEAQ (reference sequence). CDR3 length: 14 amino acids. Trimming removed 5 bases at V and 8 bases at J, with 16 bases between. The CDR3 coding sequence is TGTGCCAGCAGCCTACGGGAGTGGGGGGATGAGCAGTTCTTC. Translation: CASSLREWGDEQFF.

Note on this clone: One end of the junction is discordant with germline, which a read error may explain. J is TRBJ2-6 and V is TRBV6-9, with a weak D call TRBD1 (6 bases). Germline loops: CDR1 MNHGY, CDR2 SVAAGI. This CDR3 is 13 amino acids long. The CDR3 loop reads CASRTVGANVLTF. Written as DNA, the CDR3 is TGTGCGAGCAGGACAGTTGGGGCCAACGTCCTGACTTTC.

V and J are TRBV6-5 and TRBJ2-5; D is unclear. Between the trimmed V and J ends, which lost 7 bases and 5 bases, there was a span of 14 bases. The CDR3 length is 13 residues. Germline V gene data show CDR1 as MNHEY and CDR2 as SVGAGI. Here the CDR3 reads CASNTRKSETQYF. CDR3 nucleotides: TGTGCCAGCAACACGAGGAAGTCGGAGACCCAGTACTTC.